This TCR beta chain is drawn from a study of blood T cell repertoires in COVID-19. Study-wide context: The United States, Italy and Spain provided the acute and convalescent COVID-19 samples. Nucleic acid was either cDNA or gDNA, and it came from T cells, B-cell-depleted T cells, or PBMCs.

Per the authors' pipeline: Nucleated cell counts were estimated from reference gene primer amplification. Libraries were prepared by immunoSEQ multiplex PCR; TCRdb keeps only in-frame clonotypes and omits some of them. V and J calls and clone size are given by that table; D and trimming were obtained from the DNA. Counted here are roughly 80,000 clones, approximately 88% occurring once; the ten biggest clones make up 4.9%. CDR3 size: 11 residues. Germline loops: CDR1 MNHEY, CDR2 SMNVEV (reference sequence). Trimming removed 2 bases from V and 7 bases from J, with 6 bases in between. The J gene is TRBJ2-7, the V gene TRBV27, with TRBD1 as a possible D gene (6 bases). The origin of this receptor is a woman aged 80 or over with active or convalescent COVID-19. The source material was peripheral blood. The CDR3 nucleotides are TGTGCCAGCAGTTTAAGGGGGGAGCAGTACTTC. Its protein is CASSLRGEQYF.